These T cell receptor beta chains were read from a single sample in a study of shared clonotypes between healthy human individuals. Produced via immunoSEQ multiplex PCR; TCRdb's table is partial and in-frame only. This table holds around 2.1 million clones, roughly 91% found once. The sequencing sample was made of naive CD8+ T cells from PBMCs. Receptor source: a man aged 18 to 30 in good health. Some clones in this sample may be carry-over from other donors' samples. Both conserved end residues are trimmed from each CDR3.

TRBV30	TRBJ2-2	AWRPRTGGTGELF
TRBV7-3	TRBJ1-1	ASSLGGQGRTEAF
TRBV5-1	TRBJ2-7	ASSFLASGYEQY
TRBV19	TRBJ2-2	ASNIGAGAAGELF
TRBV27	TRBJ2-2	ASSNAPDLNTGELF
TRBV27	TRBJ2-5	ASSSGVNYAETQY
TRBV6-5	TRBJ2-5	ASSYKRAGQETQY
TRBV4-2	TRBJ2-7	ASSQARDRATYEQY
TRBV4-2	TRBJ1-5	ASSPRVAGQPQH
TRBV5-1	TRBJ2-7	ASSLVGGEQY
TRBV13	TRBJ1-2	ASSLDDPGQVNYGYT
TRBV28	TRBJ1-5	ASRLLQGFSNQPQH
TRBV19	TRBJ2-3	ASTERDMTGTDTQY
TRBV5-4	TRBJ2-7	ASSDRRGYEQY
TRBV5-4	TRBJ2-7	ASSLTSGPYEQY
TRBV27	TRBJ1-4	ASSWTGREKLF
TRBV7-2	TRBJ2-7	ASSFTAGGFLYEQY
TRBV9	TRBJ1-3	ASSVYSHSGNTIY
TRBV5-6	TRBJ1-2	ASTTGGGHGYT
TRBV28	TRBJ1-1	ASSASWGDTEAF
TRBV4-1	TRBJ1-1	ASSQGAGTAEAF
TRBV27	TRBJ2-1	ASLSGNEQF
TRBV15	TRBJ1-1	ATSRAGEGRNTEAF
TRBV19	TRBJ1-1	ASTLASSTEAF
TRBV27	TRBJ2-1	ASSLYTQHNEQF
TRBV28	TRBJ1-2	ASTAPLLSTYGYT
TRBV28	TRBJ1-1	ASSLRRGSTEAF
TRBV28	TRBJ2-7	ASSRGAGGYFEQY
TRBV4-2	TRBJ2-5	ASSQDAGNGIWSQY
TRBV7-2	TRBJ1-5	ASSPFDRENQPQH
TRBV28	TRBJ2-7	ASSLRIYEQY
TRBV19	TRBJ1-1	ASSDRGGNTEAF
TRBV27	TRBJ1-5	ASSPDQYRAGHQPQH
TRBV14	TRBJ1-4	ASSSRNRGLGEKLF
TRBV2	TRBJ2-7	ASSEEPYEQY
TRBV4-1	TRBJ2-7	ASSQDLGLAFEQY
TRBV9	TRBJ2-5	ASSPPGRAGETQY
TRBV7-9	TRBJ2-5	ASSLALTGTGVYQETQY
TRBV10-1	TRBJ2-7	ASSEAPSGPNSYEQY
TRBV27	TRBJ1-2	ASSPRGSDYGYT
TRBV5-6	TRBJ2-5	ASSLRFRETQY
TRBV28	TRBJ2-1	ASSPVDLRDNEQF
TRBV7-9	TRBJ1-2	ASTNAAGQPDYGYT
TRBV7-9	TRBJ2-7	ASSLPVGGSYEQY
TRBV13	TRBJ2-2	ASQGRGVNTGELF
TRBV19	TRBJ2-1	ASSIVAGSEQF
TRBV30	TRBJ2-3	AWSTWREGGADTQY
TRBV4-1	TRBJ2-3	ASSQVGGDQLREY
TRBV6-1	TRBJ2-1	ASSEWGTGGSGEQF
TRBV5-4	TRBJ2-2	AIPRGSGELF
TRBV29-1	TRBJ2-7	SVRDISYEQY
TRBV5-4	TRBJ2-1	ASSFSADLSTGEQF
TRBV7-9	TRBJ2-3	ASSSRSKTSASSTDTQY
TRBV11-2	TRBJ2-1	ASSLEAPGWAPNEQF
TRBV4-3	TRBJ2-3	ASSQGGLAGVKGTDTQY
TRBV7-8	TRBJ2-5	ASSLEDRYQETQY
TRBV6-1	TRBJ2-1	ASSSSGSSYNEQF
TRBV7-2	TRBJ2-1	ASSTRQRVRNEQF
TRBV9	TRBJ2-7	ASSVGTVPYEQY
TRBV28	TRBJ1-5	ASRGSNQPQH